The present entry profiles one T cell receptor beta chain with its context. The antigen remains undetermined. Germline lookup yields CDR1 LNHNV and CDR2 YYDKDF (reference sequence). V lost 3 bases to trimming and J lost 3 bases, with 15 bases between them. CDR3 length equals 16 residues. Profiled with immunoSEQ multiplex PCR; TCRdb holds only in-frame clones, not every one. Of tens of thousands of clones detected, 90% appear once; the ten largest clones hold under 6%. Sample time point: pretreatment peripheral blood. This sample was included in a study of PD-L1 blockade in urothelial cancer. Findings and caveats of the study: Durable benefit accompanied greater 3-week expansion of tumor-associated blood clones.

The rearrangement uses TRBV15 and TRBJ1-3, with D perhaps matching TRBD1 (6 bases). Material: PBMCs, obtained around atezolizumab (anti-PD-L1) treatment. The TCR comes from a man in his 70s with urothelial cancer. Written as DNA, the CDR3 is TGTGCCACCAGCAGGGAACAGGGTTTTTATGGAAACACCATATATTTT. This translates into CATSREQGFYGNTIYF.